This T cell receptor (beta chain) derives from a study of control samples from healthy donors and cancer patients. Libraries were prepared by immunoSEQ multiplex PCR; TCRdb keeps only in-frame clonotypes and omits some of them. Of 170,000 or so clones detected, 90% to 95% appear once; the ten largest clones hold about 1.6%. From germline, CDR1 is SGHDT and CDR2 YYEEEE. With 4 bases clipped from V and 5 bases from J, the junction kept 6 bases outside the gene matches. The CDR3 covers 15 residues. Sequencing was done on a sample of blood. This rearrangement joins TRBV5-6 to TRBJ1-6; 7 nucleotides line up with TRBD1. This clonotype was obtained from a man younger than 30 in good health. CDR3: CASSPSDRDNSPLHF. The CDR3 DNA is TGTGCCAGCAGCCCGTCTGACAGGGATAATTCACCCCTCCACTTT.